The entry below describes one TCR beta chain. Germline V gives CDR1 LGHNA, CDR2 YSLEER. The CDR3 covers 15 residues. V lost 0 bases and J 0 bases, leaving 8 bases between the germline ends. The data were taken from a study of T cell responses to AZD1222 COVID-19 vaccine. The method was immunoSEQ multiplex PCR; TCRdb's version includes in-frame clones alone and lacks a portion of them. The sample lists 100,000 to 120,000 clones; approximately 89% were seen once. Here the sequenced sample was peripheral blood, taken 28 days after the second AZD1222 dose. The receptor comes from an adult who received the AZD1222 COVID-19 vaccine. The chain has TRBV4-3 and TRBJ1-1, with D unresolved. The CDR3 DNA reads TGCGCCAGCAGCCAAGAACTGCAGTTGAACACTGAAGCTTTCTTT. Translation gives CASSQELQLNTEAFF.